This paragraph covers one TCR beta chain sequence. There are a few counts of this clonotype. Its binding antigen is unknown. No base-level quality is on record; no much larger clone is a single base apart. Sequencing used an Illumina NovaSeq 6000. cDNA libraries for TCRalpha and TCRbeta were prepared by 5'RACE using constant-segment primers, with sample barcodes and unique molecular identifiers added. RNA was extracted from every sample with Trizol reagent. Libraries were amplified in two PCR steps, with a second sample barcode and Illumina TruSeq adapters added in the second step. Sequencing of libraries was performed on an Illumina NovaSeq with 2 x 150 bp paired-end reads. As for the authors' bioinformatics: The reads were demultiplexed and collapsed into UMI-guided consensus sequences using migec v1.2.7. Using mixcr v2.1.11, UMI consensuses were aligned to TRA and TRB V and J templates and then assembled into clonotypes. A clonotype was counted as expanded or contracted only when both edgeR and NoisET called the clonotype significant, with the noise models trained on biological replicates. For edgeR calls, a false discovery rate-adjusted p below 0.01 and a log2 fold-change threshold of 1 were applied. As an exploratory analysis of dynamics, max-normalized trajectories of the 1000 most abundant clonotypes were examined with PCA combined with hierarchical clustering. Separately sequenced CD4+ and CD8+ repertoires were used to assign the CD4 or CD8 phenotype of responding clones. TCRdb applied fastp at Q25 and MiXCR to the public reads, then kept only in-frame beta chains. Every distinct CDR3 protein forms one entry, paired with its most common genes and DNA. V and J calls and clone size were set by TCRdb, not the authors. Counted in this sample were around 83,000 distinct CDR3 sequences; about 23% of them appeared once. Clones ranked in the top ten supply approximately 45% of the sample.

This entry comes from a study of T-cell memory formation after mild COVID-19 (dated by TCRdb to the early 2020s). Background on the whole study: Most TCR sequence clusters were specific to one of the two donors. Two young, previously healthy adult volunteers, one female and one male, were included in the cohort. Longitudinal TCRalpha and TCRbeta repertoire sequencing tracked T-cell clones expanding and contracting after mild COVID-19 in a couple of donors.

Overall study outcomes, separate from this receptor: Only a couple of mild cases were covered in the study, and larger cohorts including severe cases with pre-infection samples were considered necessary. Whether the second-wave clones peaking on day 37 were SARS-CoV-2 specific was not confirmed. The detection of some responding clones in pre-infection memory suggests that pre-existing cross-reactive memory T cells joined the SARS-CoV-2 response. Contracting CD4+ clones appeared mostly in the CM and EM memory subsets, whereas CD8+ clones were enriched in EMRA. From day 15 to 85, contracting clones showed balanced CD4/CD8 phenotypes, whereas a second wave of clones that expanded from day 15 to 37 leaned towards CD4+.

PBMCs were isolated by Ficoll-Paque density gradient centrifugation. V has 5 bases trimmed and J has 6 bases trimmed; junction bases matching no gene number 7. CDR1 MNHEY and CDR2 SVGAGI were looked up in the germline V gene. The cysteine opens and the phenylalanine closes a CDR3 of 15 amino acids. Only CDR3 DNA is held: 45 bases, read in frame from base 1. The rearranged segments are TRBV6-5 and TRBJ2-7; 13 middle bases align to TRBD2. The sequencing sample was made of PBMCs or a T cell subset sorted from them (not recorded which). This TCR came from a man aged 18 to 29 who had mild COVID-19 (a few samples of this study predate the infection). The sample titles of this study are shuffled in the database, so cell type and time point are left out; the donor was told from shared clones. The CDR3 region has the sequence CASSQLAGGPGEQYF. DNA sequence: TGTGCCAGCAGTCAACTAGCGGGGGGGCCTGGCGAGCAGTACTTC.